These 10 T cell receptor beta chains came from one sample sequenced in a study of blood T cell repertoires in COVID-19. Sequenced by immunoSEQ multiplex PCR; TCRdb stores in-frame clones only, minus some. Here the sample spans tens of thousands of clones, 83% being singletons. The sample taken for sequencing was peripheral blood. These receptors were collected from a woman of 80 years or more with acute or convalescent COVID-19.

This clone was picked up a small number of times. The CDR3 protein is CASTTSGALEQYF. Here the CDR3 DNA reads TGTGCCAGCACTACTAGCGGGGCCTTGGAGCAGTACTTC. The V and J genes are TRBV2 and TRBJ2-7; TRBD2 agrees at 10 bases. CDR3 size: 13 residues. Looked up from germline, CDR1 is SNHLY and CDR2 is FYNNEI. V lost 7 bases and J lost 7; bases outside the gene matches: 7.

The chain couples TRBV11-2 to TRBJ1-3, with D perhaps TRBD1 (5 bases). The germline V gene has CDR1 SGHAT and CDR2 FQNNGV. The CDR3 has 16 amino acids. Trimming pared 2 bases from V and 5 bases from J, leaving 16 bases between. This chain's CDR3 is CASSLRMDNQRNTIYF. CDR3 DNA sequence: TGTGCCAGCAGCTTAAGGATGGACAATCAACGAAACACCATATATTTT.

This clone was counted a single time. The chain carries TRBV4-1 and TRBJ1-2; possibly TRBD1 for D (5 bases). CDR3 size: 14 residues. V lost 2 bases to trimming and J lost 6 bases, with 13 bases between them. Germline V CDR1 and CDR2: MGHRA, YSYEKL. The CDR3 region has the DNA TGCGCCAGCAGCCAACGGACATCGTACGATGGCTACACCTTC. Encoded protein: CASSQRTSYDGYTF.

This clone was seen a single time. The chain employs TRBV24-1 and TRBJ2-1; a weak D match, TRBD2 (5 bases). Germline-derived CDR1 and CDR2 are KGHDR and SFDVKD. The V end was cut by 0 bases, the J end by 6 bases, with 8 bases between. This CDR3 comprises 14 residues. The DNA for the CDR3 is TGTGCCACCAGTGATTTGGAGGGTACCAATGAGCAGTTCTTC. It yields the protein CATSDLEGTNEQFF.

The chain is built from TRBV7-8 and TRBJ2-1; D uncertain. Per germline, CDR1 SGHVS and CDR2 FQNEAQ. The CDR3 totals 14 residues. Trimming left V 5 bases short and J 1 base short, with 9 bases between. In nucleotides, the CDR3 is TGTGCCAGCAGCGTTTCGACTTCCTACAATGAGCAGTTCTTC. Encoded protein: CASSVSTSYNEQFF.

The chain combines TRBV27 with TRBJ1-1, with 8 bases matching TRBD1. The CDR3 totals 14 residues. The V segment lost 3 bases and the J segment 2 bases; nucleotides outside the gene matches: 2. The germline V gene has CDR1 MNHEY and CDR2 SMNVEV (reference sequence). CDR3 sequence (DNA): TGTGCCAGCAGTTTTCAGGGGGCCAACACTGAAGCTTTCTTT. Its protein is CASSFQGANTEAFF.

This clone has a handful of counts. The chain uses TRBV10-3 and TRBJ2-7; D unresolved. The germline V gene encodes CDR1 ENHRY and CDR2 SYGVKD. The germline V and J ends were trimmed by 2 bases and 4 bases, with 15 bases remaining between them. The CDR3 is 15 residues long. CDR3 sequence (DNA): TGTGCCATCAGTGAGGACTCCCCCCTGATGTACGAGCAGTACTTC. The encoded protein is CAISEDSPLMYEQYF.

V gene TRBV24-1 combines with J gene TRBJ2-5, with TRBD2 as a possible D gene (5 bases). CDR1 and CDR2 from the germline V gene are KGHDR and SFDVKD. Trimming removed 2 bases from V and 5 bases from J, with 14 bases in between. This CDR3 is built from 15 residues. CDR3 in DNA: TGTGCCACCAGTGATTCCCCAAGCTCGGGGGAGACCCAGTACTTC. Protein product: CATSDSPSSGETQYF.

This chain joins TRBV3-1 (or the pseudogene TRBV3-2) and TRBJ2-1; 9 bases are a match to TRBD2. The CDR3 runs to 15 residues. After removal of 5 bases from V and 1 base from J, the junction contained 3 bases not matched to a gene. Germline V gene sequence: CDR1 LGHDT, CDR2 YNNKEL (reference sequence). The CDR3 sequence: CASSFTSGSYNEQFF. The CDR3 DNA reads as TGTGCCAGCAGCTTTACTAGCGGGTCCTACAATGAGCAGTTCTTC.

This rearrangement joins TRBV24-1 to TRBJ2-1; no definite D call. Germline V gives CDR1 KGHDR, CDR2 SFDVKD. CDR3 size: 12 residues. V lost 2 bases, J lost 10 bases, and 8 bases lay in between. The CDR3 nucleotides are TGTGCCACCAGTGATTCCCTCTCGGAGCAGTTCTTC. The encoded protein is CATSDSLSEQFF.